Below are 9 T cell receptor beta chains sequenced from a single sample in a study of human T cells and chemical hapten exposure. MiXCR was run by TCRdb on the RACE reads, yielding one entry per CDR3 protein. The sample yields 95,000 to 150,000 distinct CDR3 sequences, roughly 14% seen once. Time point of the sample: pre-sensitization, week 0. As to treatment: therapeutic diphenylcyclopropenone sensitization with weekly scalp DPC. Sequenced material: whole blood, taken in connection with sensitization to the hapten diphenylcyclopropenone (DPC). Receptor source: a woman aged 18-29 years with alopecia areata. Some clones in this sample may be carry-over from other donors' samples.

V and J are TRBV28 and TRBJ1-1; the D is unclear. This CDR3 comprises 11 residues. Germline loops: CDR1 MDHEN, CDR2 SYDVKM. Trimming took 1 base from V and 8 from J, leaving 5 bases between them. The CDR3 nucleotides are TGTGCCAGCAGTTTATTAGGGGAAGCTTTCTTT. Amino acid sequence: CASSLLGEAFF.

The chain carries TRBV4-1 and TRBJ1-3; D is unresolved. The V and J ends lost 3 bases and 4 bases respectively, with 10 bases between them. The V gene's germline CDR1 is MGHRA and CDR2 YSYEKL. CDR3 length equals 14 residues. The chain's CDR3 is CASSQGSFGNTIYF. CDR3 nucleotides: TGCGCCAGCAGCCAGGGGTCCTTCGGAAACACCATATATTTT.

This clonotype showed up just a few times. The genes are TRBV29-1 and TRBJ2-1; D is ambiguous. The V gene lost 4 bases and the J gene lost 4 bases, with 14 bases spanning the gap. The germline gives CDR1 SQVTM, CDR2 ANQGSEA. This CDR3 contains 14 residues. For the CDR3, the DNA is TGCAGCGTTGCCACGGGCCGATCATACAATGAGCAGTTCTTC. Encoded protein: CSVATGRSYNEQFF.

Only a few counts were recorded for this clonotype. J is TRBJ2-3 and V is TRBV6-6, with 7 bases fitting TRBD2. The V gene's germline CDR1 is MNHNY and CDR2 SVGAGI (reference sequence). Trimming at V came to 8 bases and at J to 0 bases, leaving 5 bases not matched to a gene. The CDR3 extends over 14 amino acids. CDR3 residues: CASHRGVSTDTQYF. The DNA of the CDR3 is TGTGCCAGCCATCGGGGGGTAAGCACAGATACGCAGTATTTT.

This chain uses TRBV28 with TRBJ1-6; D not certain. Germline values: CDR1 MDHEN, CDR2 SYDVKM. V lost 6 bases, J lost 7 bases, and 13 bases lay in between. The CDR3 runs to 14 residues. CDR3 DNA sequence: TGTGCCAGCAGCCCGGTAATGGGGAATTCACCCCTCCACTTT. Translated: CASSPVMGNSPLHF.

This clonotype showed up many times. For the CDR3, the DNA is TGTGCCAGCAGTTACAGGGGTAGCGGGGGGCGGAGTGAGCAGTTCTTC. Its protein product is CASSYRGSGGRSEQFF. The chain has TRBV6-6 and TRBJ2-1, with 10 positions matching TRBD2. CDR1 MNHNY and CDR2 SVGAGI come from the germline V gene (reference sequence). V shed 2 bases, J shed 9 bases, and the junction held 10 bases outside the gene matches. This CDR3 contains 16 residues.

This clonotype was found many times. This chain connects TRBV12-3 or TRBV12-4 to TRBJ1-6; D may be TRBD1 (5 bases). The V end was cut by 1 base, the J end by 1 base, with 5 bases between. This CDR3 contains 15 residues. CDR3 sequence reads: CASSLGGSYNSPLHF. For the CDR3, the DNA is TGTGCCAGCAGTTTAGGGGGGTCCTATAATTCACCCCTCCACTTT.

The chain combines TRBV18 with TRBJ2-1, with D possibly matching TRBD1 (5 bases). The ends were cut back, 2 bases at V and 3 bases at J, with 11 bases in the middle. Germline assignment: CDR1 KGHSH and CDR2 LQKENI. This CDR3 region has 15 residues. DNA of the CDR3: TGTGCCAGCTCACCAATAGGACAAGGCTACAATGAGCAGTTCTTC. This translates into CASSPIGQGYNEQFF.

This clonotype was picked up one time. A much more abundant neighbour one base away suggests this may be a read error. The V and J genes are TRBV18 and TRBJ1-1; D ambiguous. The germline V and J ends were trimmed by 2 bases and 7 bases, with 8 bases remaining between them. The CDR3 sequence is 12 residues long. Germline lookup yields CDR1 KGHSH and CDR2 LQKENI. CDR3 DNA sequence: TGTGCCAGCTCACCATTCGGCATTGAAGCTTTCTTT. Amino acids: CASSPFGIEAFF.